The present entry profiles one T cell receptor (beta chain) with its context. These data belong to a study of blood T cell repertoires in COVID-19. Study overall: COVID-19 samples from acute and convalescent phases originated in the United States, Italy and Spain. Sources were T cells, B-cell-depleted T cells, or PBMCs; the material itself was cDNA or gDNA.

The CDR3 consists of 17 residues. The V and J ends lost 7 bases and 0 bases respectively, with 16 bases between them. Germline CDR1 is LNHDA and CDR2 is SQIVND (reference sequence). Using immunoSEQ multiplex PCR, the repertoire was profiled, and TCRdb retains in-frame clones only, with some absent. The data show about 77,000 clones, about 88% seen once. Sequenced material: peripheral blood. The clonotype comes from an elderly woman with active or convalescent COVID-19. The V gene is TRBV19, the J gene TRBJ1-6; D call uncertain. In nucleotides, the CDR3 is TGTGCCAGTAAAAACCGGGAAACAATCTCCTATAATTCACCCCTCCACTTT. It translates to CASKNRETISYNSPLHF.